These 23 T cell receptor delta chains originate from one sample sequenced in a study of γδ T cells in repeated Plasmodium falciparum infection. Vgamma9/Vdelta2+ and Vdelta2-negative gammadelta T cells were flow-sorted from PBMC for bulk sequencing. TCRdb reanalysed the multiplex PCR reads via CATT. The sample shows 70,000 to 95,000 delta-chain clones, 1.4% of them seen only once. Sequencing was carried out using gamma-delta T cells from blood. These receptors were taken from a pool of human donors (malaria-infected and uninfected, not separated).

This clone was counted many times. TCRdb's protein, taken from a much larger clone, differs from this DNA's translation at residue 11, likely owing to a read error; the protein displayed comes from the DNA. The chain joins TRDV2 to TRDJ1; 7 bases are shared with TRDD3. TCRdb lists no J gene, so it was determined here by aligning the DNA to germline. Germline-derived CDR1 and CDR2 are GEAIGNYY and EKD. This CDR3 spans 14 amino acids. In DNA, the CDR3 is TGTGCCTGTGACCCTATTACTGGGGCCGATAGACTCATCTTT. Translated: CACDPITGADRLIF.

Remarks on this clone: The protein TCRdb gives is from a much larger clone and does not agree with this DNA's translation at residue 5, likely a read error; the protein shown here comes from the DNA. The rearrangement joins TRDV2 to TRDJ1; TRDD3 aligns across 12 bases. The J gene, not given by TCRdb, was assigned here from a germline match of the nucleotide sequence. The CDR3 extends over 19 amino acids. Germline V gene sequence: CDR1 GEAIGNYY, CDR2 EKD. Germline trimming cut 3 bases from V and 1 base from J; bases unmatched to any gene: 14. Here the CDR3 reads CACDSTPVLGDTATDKLIF. The CDR3 DNA is TGTGCCTGTGACTCCACTCCCGTACTGGGGGATACTGCCACCGATAAACTCATCTTT.

This clone was picked up a small number of times. The protein in TCRdb stems from a much larger clone and differs at residue 16 from this DNA's translation, likely a read error; here the protein is translated from the DNA. This chain uses TRDV2 with TRDJ1, with 7 bases identical to TRDD2. Because TCRdb records no J gene, it was assigned here through a match of the DNA to germline. With 0 bases clipped from V and 3 bases from J, the junction kept 24 bases outside the gene matches. CDR3 length: 21 amino acids. Germline CDR1 reads GEAIGNYY; CDR2 reads EKD. The CDR3 loop is CACDTGSPFLRPFSDADKLIF. CDR3 nucleotides: TGTGCCTGTGACACCGGAAGCCCATTCCTACGTCCTTTCTCAGACGCCGATAAACTCATCTTT.

The table lists this clone with many counts. This likely stems from a read error, as it lies one base from a far larger clone. The chain links TRDV1 to TRDJ1; D gene uncertain. Germline V lookup: CDR1 TSWWSYY, CDR2 QGS. The CDR3 has 10 residues. V dropped 4 bases and J dropped 9 bases, with 6 bases sitting between them. CDR3 region: CALGGTELIF. CDR3 sequence (DNA): TGTGCTCTTGGGGGCACGGAACTCATCTTT.

There are a few counts of this clone. A far larger clone is one base from this, pointing to a likely read error. Other DNA sequences in the same sample also yield this CDR3. V usage is TRDV2 and J usage is TRDJ1; D ambiguous. TCRdb lists no J gene, so it was determined here by aligning the DNA to germline. CDR3 length: 17 residues. From germline, CDR1 is GEAIGNYY and CDR2 EKD. V lost 3 bases and J 0 bases, leaving 19 bases between the germline ends. CDR3 loop: CACDPHRAQKYTDKLIF. The CDR3 DNA reads TGTGCCTGTGACCCCCACCGAGCACAAAAATACACCGATAAACTCATCTTT.

The chain has TRDV1 and TRDJ4; 10 nucleotides line up with TRDD3. TCRdb does not report a J gene; here it was assigned by matching the DNA to germline references. V gave up 3 bases and J gave up 6 bases; unmatched junction bases: 16. Germline CDR1 is TSWWSYY and CDR2 is QGS. This CDR3 region has 17 residues. CDR3: CALGDGWVGDTIRALIF. The CDR3 DNA reads TGTGCTCTTGGGGACGGGTGGGTGGGGGATACTATTCGGGCCCTGATCTTT.

This clone was recorded a few times. TCRdb's listed protein matches a much larger clone and diverges from this DNA's translation at residue 14, likely through a read error; the protein shown comes from the DNA. The chain combines TRDV2 with TRDJ3; 9 nucleotides agree with TRDD3. Since TCRdb gives no J gene, matching the DNA to germline was used here to assign it. The germline CDR1 and CDR2 sequences are GEAIGNYY and EKD. This CDR3 spans 17 amino acids. DNA of the CDR3: TGTGCCTGTGACACGGTGGGGGATAGCCGGGACACCCGACCGATGTTTTTC. This sequence encodes CACDTVGDSRDTRPMFF.

In this sample, this clone turned up a few times. The protein held in TCRdb is that of a much larger clone and does not match this DNA's translation at residue 19, likely because of a read error; the protein shown is translated from the DNA. CDR3 sequence: CALGEIGLPTKHTGGLLYADKLIF. In nucleotides, the CDR3 is TGTGCTCTTGGGGAAATCGGCCTTCCTACGAAACATACTGGGGGACTCCTATACGCCGATAAACTCATCTTT. The V gene is TRDV1, the J gene TRDJ1; D might be TRDD2 or TRDD3, each matching 9 bases. The J gene, missing from TCRdb, was assigned here through DNA to germline matching. The CDR3 has 24 residues. Trimming took off 2 bases at V and 3 bases at J, with 40 bases between the two ends. Germline values: CDR1 TSWWSYY, CDR2 QGS.

A word on this clone: For this DNA, TCRdb reports the protein of a much larger clone, which diverges at residue 13, most likely from a read error; the protein presented here is translated directly from the DNA. The chain couples TRDV2 to TRDJ1; TRDD3 aligns across 12 bases. TCRdb lists no J gene, so it was determined here by aligning the DNA to germline. V shed 3 bases, J shed 5 bases, and the junction held 15 bases outside the gene matches. CDR3 length: 18 amino acids. Germline V gene data show CDR1 as GEAIGNYY and CDR2 as EKD. Written as DNA, the CDR3 is TGTGCCTGTGACCTCTTAAATTCTCCTGGGGGATACGGAGATAAACTCATCTTT. Protein: CACDLLNSPGGYGDKLIF.

TRDV1 is the V gene, and the J gene was not called; the table calls TRDD3, which could not be checked here. CDR1 is TSWWSYY, CDR2 QGS, per germline. The CDR3 totals 33 residues. CDR3 coding DNA: TGTGCTCTTGGGGAAAGCCGGCCTTCCTACCAAGACCTTGGCCTCCGAAGGGGGATACTTTCCGCTTATCCCTCCTTGTACACCGATAAACACATCTTT. Encoded protein: CALGESRPSYQDLGLRRGILSAYPSLYTDKHIF.

This clone has more than one count but fewer than ten. This likely came from a read error, as a far larger clone is one base away. Other nucleotide sequences from this sample produce the same CDR3. This chain uses TRDV2 with TRDJ1; 12 nucleotides agree with TRDD3. The J gene was missing in TCRdb and was found by matching the end of the DNA to germline. Germline lookup yields CDR1 GEAIGNYY and CDR2 EKD. The V gene end was trimmed by 4 bases and the J gene end by 2 bases; junction bases not matched to a gene: 4. This CDR3 has 15 amino acids. CDR3 DNA: TGTGCCTGTGATACTGGGGGATACAATACCGATAAACTCATCTTT. This gives the protein CACDTGGYNTDKLIF.

This clone was detected ten times or more. The chain couples TRDV1 to TRDJ1; 9 bases are shared with TRDD3. This CDR3 has 16 amino acids. With V trimmed by 0 bases and J by 0 bases, 2 bases remained unmatched. Germline V gives CDR1 TSWWSYY, CDR2 QGS. The CDR3 DNA follows: TGTGCTCTTGGGGAACTAGGGGGGATACACACCGATAAACTCATCTTT. Translating it yields CALGELGGIHTDKLIF.

This clone was recorded many times. Only one base separates this from a far larger clonotype, so it likely reflects a read error. V is TRDV2 and J is TRDJ1; 11 bases map to TRDD3. Germline loops: CDR1 GEAIGNYY, CDR2 EKD. CDR3 length equals 26 residues. The CDR3 loop reads CARDTVRPPTGLGGYAVGQYTDKLIF. CDR3 in DNA: TGTGCCCGTGACACCGTAAGGCCTCCTACTGGGCTTGGGGGATACGCGGTGGGTCAGTACACCGATAAACTCATCTTT.

This clone appeared many times. V gene TRDV1 combines with J gene TRDJ1, with D perhaps matching TRDD2 (6 bases). Trimming removed 3 bases from V and 1 base from J, with 24 bases in between. This CDR3 is 19 amino acids long. Germline CDR1 TSWWSYY, CDR2 QGS. The CDR3 region is CALGDLPGLPQKVTDKLIF. The CDR3 nucleotides are TGTGCTCTTGGGGATTTACCCGGCCTTCCACAAAAGGTCACCGATAAACTCATCTTT.

This clone was recorded a few times. TCRdb's listed protein matches a much larger clone and diverges from this DNA's translation at residue 17, likely through a read error; the protein shown comes from the DNA. The chain employs TRDV1 and TRDJ1; the D gene is possibly TRDD2 (7 bases). The CDR3 consists of 24 residues. Germline V gene lookup returns CDR1 TSWWSYY and CDR2 QGS. V was pared by 0 bases and J by 0 bases, with 35 bases between. The CDR3 sequence: CALGELGFLLPRRFLGPNTDKLIF. The CDR3 DNA is TGTGCTCTTGGGGAACTCGGTTTCTTACTTCCTAGACGATTCCTGGGGCCAAACACCGATAAACTCATCTTT.

This clone was seen ten or more times. The V and J genes are TRDV1 and TRDJ1, with 13 bases that match TRDD3. As TCRdb names no J gene, one was assigned here on the basis of a DNA match to germline. The CDR3 is 21 amino acids. Germline V gene data show CDR1 as TSWWSYY and CDR2 as QGS. V shed 5 bases, J shed 2 bases, and the junction held 20 bases outside the gene matches. CDR3 in amino acids: CALGRALPNTTLGDTTDKLIF. The CDR3 region has the DNA TGTGCTCTTGGGAGAGCCCTTCCTAATACGACACTGGGGGATACGACCGATAAACTCATCTTT.

At least ten counts were recorded for this clone. This chain uses TRDV1 with TRDJ2; no reliable D call. The CDR3 is 16 residues long. The germline CDR1 and CDR2 sequences are TSWWSYY and QGS. Trimming stripped 4 bases from V and 4 bases from J, with 16 bases between. CDR3 sequence: CALGGAFPGTTAQLFF. DNA of the CDR3: TGTGCTCTTGGGGGAGCTTTCCCAGGGACGACAGCACAACTCTTCTTT.

Remarks on this clone: Given a far larger clone just one base away, this is likely a sequencing read error. Other nucleotide sequences in the sample specify the same CDR3. The V and J genes are TRDV1 and TRDJ1, with 7 positions matching TRDD3. CDR3 size: 19 residues. Germline V gives CDR1 TSWWSYY, CDR2 QGS. The CDR3 nucleotides are TGTGCTCTTGGTGAACTAAGGGCTGGGGATAAGAAGTACACCGATAAACTCATCTTT. It codes for CALGELRAGDKKYTDKLIF.

For this clone: The amino acid sequence in TCRdb belongs to a much larger clone and departs from this DNA's translation at residue 5, likely a sequencing read error; the sequence shown is translated from the DNA. J is TRDJ1 and V is TRDV2; unclear D gene. Germline matching of the DNA provided the J gene here, since TCRdb leaves it blank. CDR3 length equals 15 residues. V gave up 3 bases and J gave up 0 bases, with 13 bases separating them. Germline V lookup: CDR1 GEAIGNYY, CDR2 EKD. The chain's CDR3 is CACDQGTRNTDKLIF. The CDR3 DNA is TGTGCCTGTGACCAGGGTACCCGAAACACCGATAAACTCATCTTT.

This clone was seen ten or more times. V gene TRDV3 combines with J gene TRDJ1, with D tentatively TRDD3 (7 bases). The CDR3 loop spans 19 amino acids. The V and J ends lost 3 bases and 4 bases respectively, with 33 bases between them. Germline V gives CDR1 TVYSNPD, CDR2 GDNSRS (reference sequence). CDR3 sequence: CAFLRLPPYWGRGGDKLIF. The DNA of the CDR3 is TGTGCCTTCCTTCGCCTTCCACCGTACTGGGGACGTGGGGGCGATAAACTCATCTTT.

About this clone itself: A far larger clone lies a single base away; this is likely a read error. At the DNA level, this CDR3 is encoded by other sequences in the same sample as well. Written as DNA, the CDR3 is TGCGCTCTTGGGGAACTATGTGGGTGCCTGGGGGATATAGGGCGGGGGCATAAACTCATCTTT. This codes for CALGELCGCLGDIGRGHKLIF. The chain combines TRDV1 with TRDJ1; 10 nucleotides match TRDD3. TCRdb offers no J gene call, so here the DNA was matched to germline to obtain one. The germline gives CDR1 TSWWSYY, CDR2 QGS. There are 21 residues in the CDR3.

This clone was observed a few times. The TCRdb protein, from a much larger clone, departs from this DNA's translation at residue 7, likely by read error; the protein shown derives from the DNA. The gene calls are TRDV2 and TRDJ1; possibly TRDD3 for D (6 bases). TCRdb gives no J gene; it was assigned here by matching the DNA to germline. Deletions cut 4 bases from V and 3 bases from J, with 14 bases between. The CDR3 loop spans 14 amino acids. Germline CDR1 and CDR2: GEAIGNYY and EKD. This CDR3 reads CACERIHEADKLIF. CDR3 DNA sequence: TGTGCCTGTGAGCGGATACACGAGGCCGATAAACTCATCTTT.

This clone was observed at least ten times. One base away lies a much larger clone, so this may be a sequencing read error. This same CDR3 is encoded by further DNA sequences in the sample. V and J are TRDV1 and TRDJ1; D is uncertain. This CDR3 region has 10 residues. The V gene's germline CDR1 is TSWWSYY and CDR2 QGS. CDR3: CALGKAKLIF. CDR3 nucleotides: TGTGCCCTTGGGAAGGCCAAACTCATCTTT.